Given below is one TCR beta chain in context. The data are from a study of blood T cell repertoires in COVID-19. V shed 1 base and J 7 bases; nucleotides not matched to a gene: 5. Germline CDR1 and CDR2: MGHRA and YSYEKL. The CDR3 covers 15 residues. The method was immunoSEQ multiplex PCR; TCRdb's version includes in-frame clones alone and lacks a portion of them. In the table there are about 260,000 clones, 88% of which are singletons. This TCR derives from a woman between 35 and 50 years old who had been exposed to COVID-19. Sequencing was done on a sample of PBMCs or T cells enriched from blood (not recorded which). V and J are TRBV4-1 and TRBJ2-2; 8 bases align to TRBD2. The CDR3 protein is CASSQGKRELGELFF. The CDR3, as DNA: TGCGCCAGCAGCCAAGGCAAGCGGGAGCTCGGGGAGCTGTTTTTT.